This entry features one T cell receptor beta chain sequence. Antigen specificity is unknown. This entry comes from a study of cytomegalovirus exposure and HLA in healthy donors. Study-wide findings and caveats: Under in vitro conditions, three CMV-associated chains were confirmed as specific for CMV antigens. Earlier analysis found most TCR beta V segments productive about 90% or about 30% of the time.

Germline-derived CDR1 and CDR2 are MNHEY and SVGAGI. The CDR3 consists of 15 residues. With 0 bases clipped from V and 6 bases from J, the junction kept 8 bases outside the gene matches. The PCR contained 60 Vbeta and 13 Jbeta primers. Repertoires were generated with immunoSEQ multiplex PCR, while TCRdb's copy carries only in-frame clones and drops some. The sample has about 120,000 clones; roughly a sixth are singletons. Sequenced sample: PBMCs. The source is a female donor in good health and CMV-seropositive. This rearrangement joins TRBV6-5 to TRBJ2-7, with 7 positions matching TRBD1. The CDR3 DNA follows: TGTGCCAGCAGTTACTCTGGTGAGGGGGCGTTCGAGCAGTACTTC. Translation: CASSYSGEGAFEQYF.